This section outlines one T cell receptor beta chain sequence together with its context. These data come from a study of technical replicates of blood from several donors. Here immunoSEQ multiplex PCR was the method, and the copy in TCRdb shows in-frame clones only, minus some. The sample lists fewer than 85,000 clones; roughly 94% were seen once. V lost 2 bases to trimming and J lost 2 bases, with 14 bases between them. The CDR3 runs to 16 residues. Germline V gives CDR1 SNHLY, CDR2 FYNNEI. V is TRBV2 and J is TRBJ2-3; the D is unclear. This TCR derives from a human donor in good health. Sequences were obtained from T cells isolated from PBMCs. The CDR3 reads CASSEWAAGYTDTQYF. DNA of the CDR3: TGTGCCAGCAGTGAATGGGCCGCCGGATACACAGATACGCAGTATTTT.